Below are 8 T cell receptor beta chains sequenced from a single sample in a study of persistence of HIV-infected CD4 T cells (TCRdb year 2020). What the treatment or condition label conveys for this sample: suppressive antiretroviral therapy. A pool of overlapping HIV-1 Gag 15-mer peptides was used at around 1 ug per peptide per mL for cell stimulation. Sorting of responding CD4+ T cells was based on upregulation of both CD40 ligand and CD69. The immunoSEQ hsTCRB assay version 4 in survey mode was used to sequence TCRbeta repertoires from genomic DNA. Held by TCRdb, this immuneACCESS table contains in-frame sequences only and omits some clones. Under half of the omission traces to an unresolved V gene where checked; the cause of the rest is unknown. This sample lists thousands of clones; more than 65% were detected once. Approximately 2% of the sample belongs to the ten largest clones. Their antigens remain unidentified.

The sample here was CD4+ T cells sorted from PBMCs after roughly 18-hour stimulation, taken from a patient who received antiretroviral therapy. Sample cell subset or site, as interpreted from the label and publication: CD40L+CD69+ CD4 T cells responding to HIV-1 Gag peptides. The receptors originated from an adult woman with HIV who was CMV-seropositive.

V usage is TRBV29-1 and J usage is TRBJ1-5; D not resolved. The CDR3 has 14 residues. Per germline, CDR1 SQVTM and CDR2 ANQGSEA. Trimming left V 4 bases short and J 3 bases short, with 13 bases between. CDR3 region: CSVVEGQTNQPQHF. DNA of the CDR3: TGCAGCGTTGTGGAGGGCCAAACCAATCAGCCCCAGCATTTT.

This clone appeared once. The chain carries TRBV4-1 and TRBJ2-2; D gene ambiguous. Germline lookup yields CDR1 MGHRA and CDR2 YSYEKL. This CDR3 contains 15 residues. V lost 4 bases and J lost 4, with 13 bases in between. CDR3 in DNA: TGCGCCAGCAGCCCTGGCAGTGCAGGCACCGGGGAGCTGTTTTTT. It specifies CASSPGSAGTGELFF.

The chain links TRBV5-1 to TRBJ1-2; possibly TRBD1 for D (6 bases). The germline gives CDR1 SGHRS, CDR2 YFSETQ. Trimming stripped 4 bases from V and 2 bases from J, with 24 bases between. The CDR3 is 18 residues long. CDR3 loop: CASSPSLGQTGPNYGYTF. CDR3 in DNA: TGCGCCAGCAGCCCTAGCCTTGGGCAGACAGGCCCCAACTATGGCTACACCTTC.

The rearrangement uses TRBV19 and TRBJ2-1; D not resolved. V was pared by 3 bases and J by 13 bases, with 10 bases between. From germline, CDR1 is LNHDA and CDR2 SQIVND (reference sequence). The CDR3 totals 11 residues. The CDR3 region is CASSIRGSQFF. The DNA of the CDR3 is TGTGCCAGTAGTATTCGTGGCAGCCAGTTCTTC.

This clone was seen a few times. This chain joins TRBV5-5 and TRBJ1-5, with 11 bases matching TRBD1. The CDR3 loop spans 14 amino acids. V dropped 3 bases and J dropped 5; count of bases not matched to a gene: 1. Germline-derived CDR1 and CDR2 are SGHKS and YYEKEE (reference sequence). The chain's CDR3 is CASSWDRGDQPQHF. The CDR3 nucleotides read TGTGCCAGCAGCTGGGACAGGGGGGATCAGCCCCAGCATTTT.

The rearrangement links TRBV19 to TRBJ2-6, with no clear D. This CDR3 spans 15 amino acids. Trimming took off 2 bases at V and 1 base at J, with 6 bases between the two ends. The germline V gene encodes CDR1 LNHDA and CDR2 SQIVND (reference sequence). The chain's CDR3 is CASSIMQSGANVLTF. CDR3 in DNA: TGTGCCAGTAGTATAATGCAGTCTGGGGCCAACGTCCTGACTTTC.

The chain joins TRBV7-2 to TRBJ1-4; D not certain. The CDR3 is 13 residues long. V was shortened by 0 bases and J by 8 bases, with 7 bases between the two germline ends. The germline CDR1 and CDR2 sequences are SGHTA and FQGNSA. CDR3: CASSLAPEEKLFF. The CDR3 coding sequence is TGTGCCAGCAGCTTAGCGCCCGAGGAAAAACTGTTTTTT. The whole variable domain, remainder taken from reference TRBV7-2 and TRBJ1-4, is GAGVSQSPSNKVTEKGKDVELRCDPISGHTALYWYRQSLGQGLEFLIYFQGNSAPDKSGLPSDRFSAERTGGSVSTLTIQRTQQEDSAVYLCASSLAPEEKLFFGSGTQLSVL.

The chain carries TRBV5-4 and TRBJ1-3; the match to TRBD1 covers 10 bases. CDR3 length equals 17 residues. Germline CDR1 SGHNT, CDR2 YYREEE (reference sequence). Unmatched junction bases numbered 5, after V lost 2 bases and J lost 0 bases. The CDR3 DNA reads as TGTGCCAGCAGCTTTGGGACAGGGGTACGCTCTGGAAACACCATATATTTT. Its protein product is CASSFGTGVRSGNTIYF.